This T cell receptor beta chain was captured in a study of blood T cell repertoires in COVID-19 (dated by TCRdb to about 2020). Describing the broader study: The collaborator samples originated in the United States, Italy and Spain and spanned the acute and convalescent phases of COVID-19. The material from the prospective study consisted of cDNA or gDNA derived from T cells, B-cell-depleted T cells, or PBMCs. Subjects who had been exposed to COVID-19, were actively infected with it, or had recovered from it provided the deeply sampled blood TCRbeta repertoires that made up the dataset. The repertoires were released in a freely available public database meant as a resource for research on the immune response to SARS-CoV-2. The samples were drawn from two sources: the first 160 participants of the ongoing ImmuneRACE study, and 950 to 1,500 subjects contributed by 6 global collaborators. Nearly every sample came with metadata listing a de-identified subject ID, COVID-19 status, age in years and sex. Where HLA class I and class II types were available, the types were taken from metadata supplied by the sample provider, not from assay-based typing. Summary of the overall study and its limitations: Clinical and demographic metadata were provided uncurated, with the amount varying by source and participant.

Participants in the prospective study were aged about 18 to 95 years, lived in 20 to 30 United States geographic areas, and enrolled through a virtual design. Cohort assignment in the prospective study relied on participant-reported clinical history from a screening survey and a study questionnaire. Recovered participants in ImmuneRACE Cohort 3 were defined as having two consecutive negative NP/OP PCR tests, clearance from a healthcare professional, or resolution of symptoms. In the prospective study, mobile phlebotomists collected whole blood, serum and a nasopharyngeal or oropharyngeal swab from each participant. Participants in the prospective study had the option to provide additional blood draws and questionnaires over a roughly two-month period. Prospective study blood samples were shipped either frozen or at room temperature before DNA extraction. TCRbeta CDR3 regions were amplified from genomic DNA using the immunoSEQ Assay, a bias-controlled multiplex PCR. Processing in the source paper ran as follows. Nucleated cell counts per sample were estimated from amplification of reference gene primers within the assay. To quantify the absolute abundance of each unique TCRbeta CDR3 rearrangement, sequence reads were collapsed and filtered. Productive Simpson clonality was computed per sample as the square root of Simpson's diversity index over productive rearrangements. TCRdb carries this immuneACCESS record with in-frame sequences only. Its versions omit some clonotypes, under half of them owing to an unresolved V gene in the studies checked, with the rest unexplained. Clonal size and the V and J genes are those of that table, whereas D and trimming came from the DNA. In this sample the table shows roughly 150,000 clones, approximately 86% of which occur a single time. Together, the top ten hold 18% of the sample.

V and J are trimmed by 8 bases and 0 bases, and the gene matches miss 9 bases of the junction. The CDR3 sequence holds 16 residues, the cysteine and phenylalanine included. This entry keeps only the CDR3 DNA: 48 bases, framed from base 1. CDR1 MNHEY and CDR2 SMNVEV are derived from the germline V gene (reference sequence). As to this clone: Its antigen has not been determined. No base quality values were provided; no much bigger clone lies one nucleotide off.

The material sequenced was PBMCs or T cells enriched from blood (not recorded which). The chain employs TRBV27 and TRBJ1-4; 7 nucleotides in the junction match TRBD1. The sequence derives from a man between 60 and 70 years old who had recovered from COVID-19. In nucleotides, the sequence is TGTGCCAGCGGCAGACAGGGTTGGGCAACTAATGAAAAACTGTTTTTT. It translates as CASGRQGWATNEKLFF.